This T cell receptor (beta chain) was sequenced for a study of T cell changes during pregnancy in multiple sclerosis. Produced via immunoSEQ multiplex PCR; TCRdb's table is partial and in-frame only. This sample has tens of thousands of clones; approximately 94% occur once, and the top ten carry roughly 2.5%. Germline lookup yields CDR1 MGHRA and CDR2 YSYEKL. This CDR3 is built from 16 residues. Germline trimming cut 5 bases from V and 4 bases from J; bases unmatched to any gene: 12. The sequence came from a female donor with multiple sclerosis, enrolled in a pregnancy study. The source material was peripheral blood, sampled in the third trimester of pregnancy. The J gene is TRBJ2-5, the V gene TRBV4-1, with TRBD1 matching over 8 bases. The CDR3 here is CASSAQDRVWGETQYF. The CDR3 nucleotides are TGCGCCAGCAGCGCACAGGACAGGGTATGGGGAGAGACCCAGTACTTC.